A selection of T cell receptor beta chains follows, all from one sample in a study of blood T cells in healthy people across ages. Using its own MiXCR run on the 5' RACE reads, TCRdb lists one record per CDR3 protein. The sample shows 1.5 million to 2 million distinct CDR3 sequences, 28% of them seen only once. Sequencing was carried out using blood. The receptors were sampled from a woman in her 30s in good health. Both conserved end residues are part of each CDR3. Each record gives: CDR3 DNA, CDR3 protein, J gene, clone size, V gene, D gene. D genes are given only for firm matches. Clone size is shown for a subset of rows, as once, few, many or a class of expanded clone.

TGCGCCGGCAGCTTGGTGGCAGGGCTCTACGAGCAGTACTTC	CAGSLVAGLYEQYF	TRBJ2-7	many	TRBV5-1	.
TGTGCCAGCAGCCAAACCGGGACTAGGTACAATGAGCAGTTCTTC	CASSQTGTRYNEQFF	TRBJ2-1	.	TRBV7-9	TRBD2
TGTGCCAGCTCGGACCCCTTAAAGACCCAGTACTTC	CASSDPLKTQYF	TRBJ2-5	.	TRBV28	.
TGTGCCACCAGTGCCCAAGATCCCGCGGGGGGGCACAATGAGCAGTTCTTC	CATSAQDPAGGHNEQFF	TRBJ2-1	few	TRBV24-1	TRBD2
TGTGCCAGCAGCTTCGAAGGGGTCAATCAGCCCCAGCATTTT	CASSFEGVNQPQHF	TRBJ1-5	.	TRBV7-9	.
TGCGCCAGCATCCAAGCAGGGACAAAGGGTTATGGCTACACCTTC	CASIQAGTKGYGYTF	TRBJ1-2	.	TRBV4-3	.
TGCAGTGGGGGGAGCGGGAGTTACAATGAGCAGTTCTTC	CSGGSGSYNEQFF	TRBJ2-1	few	TRBV20-1	TRBD2
TGTGCCAGCAGTTCCCCCACCGGGACAGCCTACAATGAGCAGTTCTTC	CASSSPTGTAYNEQFF	TRBJ2-1	few	TRBV12-3/TRBV12-4	TRBD1
TGTGCCAGCAGTACTTTTGATCGAGAGACCCAGTACTTC	CASSTFDRETQYF	TRBJ2-5	few	TRBV12-3/TRBV12-4	.
TGCGCCAGCAGCCCCAGGGGACAGGGTCTGCCCTACGAGCAGTACTTC	CASSPRGQGLPYEQYF	TRBJ2-7	.	TRBV5-1	TRBD1
TGTGCCAGCAGTTACTCGATCGGGTATAGCAATCAGCCCCAGCATTTT	CASSYSIGYSNQPQHF	TRBJ1-5	few	TRBV6-6	.
TGCGCCAGCAGCCCCGGTGCGAGCTCCTACAATGAGCAGTTCTTC	CASSPGASSYNEQFF	TRBJ2-1	many	TRBV5-1	.
TGCAGCGTCTTGGCCGGAGTCCTGGTGGAAGAGACCCAGTACTTC	CSVLAGVLVEETQYF	TRBJ2-5	many	TRBV29-1	.
TGTGCCATCGGGGCAGGGTATGGCTACACCTTC	CAIGAGYGYTF	TRBJ1-2	.	TRBV10-3	.
TGTGCCAGCAGGGACAGGTTCCTCTCTGGGGCCAACGTCCTGACTTTC	CASRDRFLSGANVLTF	TRBJ2-6	.	TRBV5-6	TRBD1
TGTGCCAGCAGTTACCCGCAAGAGGGTTGGAATGGCTACACCTTC	CASSYPQEGWNGYTF	TRBJ1-2	many	TRBV6-5	.